This T cell receptor (beta chain) appears in the sequencing data of a study of tumor-infiltrating lymphocytes in localized non-small cell lung cancer. Per germline, CDR1 MNHNS and CDR2 SASEGT. CDR3 length: 15 residues. With 3 bases removed from V and 7 bases from J, the gap between germline ends came to 15 bases. Clones were read by immunoSEQ multiplex PCR, and TCRdb kept only the in-frame ones, dropping some. This table has roughly 7,000 clones, about 74% appearing once. The sample was lung tumor tissue. The genes are TRBV6-1 and TRBJ2-2; weak D call: TRBD1 (6 bases). The TCR was taken from a human donor with non-small cell lung cancer. CDR3 in DNA: TGTGCCAGCAGTGAGGACAGACCGGCGATCGGGGAGCTGTTTTTT. Translated: CASSEDRPAIGELFF.